The T cell receptor beta chain described here comes from a study of memory CD4+ T cells and cytomegalovirus serostatus (dated by TCRdb to about 2019). Study-wide context: A total of some 33 healthy Belgian adults, of whom 9 were CMV seropositive and some 25 were CMV seronegative, were included in the cohort. The study sequenced CD4+ memory TCRbeta repertoires of a Belgian cohort with known cytomegalovirus serostatus to replicate a published TCR-based CMV serostatus classifier.

A FACSAria II was used to sort memory CD4+ T cells, defined as single viable CD3+CD4+CD8-CD45RO+ cells. CMV serostatus was determined using a Roche Elecsys assay that detects serum IgG against CMV pp150, pp28, p38 and p52. Once the samples were thawed, total CD4+ T cells were enriched through positive selection using CD4 magnetic microbeads. The samples came from a different study that was designed specifically to examine the CD4+ T cell memory repertoire. Following standard operating procedures, peripheral blood mononuclear cells were isolated and cryopreserved, while serum was kept at -80 degrees C. Staining used CD3-PerCP (BW264/56), CD4-APC (RPA-T4), CD45RO-PE (UCHT1) and CD8-Pacific Orange (3B5) antibodies, with Sytox blue excluding non-viable cells. General findings and caveats noted by the study authors: CMV serostatus prediction reached a median bootstrapped AUC of about 0.96 with the original framework and about 0.93 with a US-trained random forest. A median bootstrapped AUC of 0.95 with a 95% CI of 0.76-1.00 was achieved on the Belgian cohort by the original-framework classifier. Among the 150 to 200 previously reported CMV-associated TCRbeta sequences, about 71 showed up in the CD4+ memory repertoires, with each one found in between one and five individuals. The results were read as suggesting that the CMV-associated TCR signature is, for the most part, present in the CD4+ memory repertoire. Only CD4+CD45RO+ memory cells were sequenced, in contrast to the original study, which included naive and memory CD4+ and CD8+ populations.

As to this clone: The antigen it recognizes is unknown. No much larger clone is present one base from it, and per-base qualities are unavailable.

V lost 3 bases and J lost 0 bases; the stretch between them is 9 bases long. According to the germline V gene, CDR1 reads WSHSY and CDR2 reads SAAADI. The CDR3 runs 16 amino acids, cysteine and phenylalanine included. Of the read, only the CDR3 DNA is kept; its 48 bases are in frame from base 1. Genomic DNA was extracted from sorted cells with the Quick-DNA Microprep Kit. Amplification of TCRbeta DNA was done with the immunoSEQ hsTCRbeta kit, following the protocol from the manufacturer. An Illumina MiSeq instrument was used to sequence the TCRbeta libraries. As for the original processing: Once out-of-frame sequences had been removed, millions of distinct TCRbeta sequences were left, which works out to an average of approximately 73,000 per individual. Each individual was scored using the number of 170 or so previously reported CMV-associated TCRbeta sequences that the individual carried and the total number of productive distinct TCRbeta sequences. A beta-binomial model was reimplemented in Python, and random forests from scikit-learn, run with default parameters, were trained on data from the US cohort. On the Belgian cohort, classifier performance was reported as the median AUC, along with percentile confidence intervals, across 10,000 bootstrap iterations. TCRdb re-hosts the immuneACCESS table, in-frame sequences only. Its copies lack some clones; in the studies checked, an unresolved V gene accounts for under half of them, and the cause for the rest is not known. V, J and clone size are taken as reported in that table, and D and trimming were inferred from the DNA itself. This sample comprises 40,000 to 50,000 clones, around 80% of them detected only once. The ten largest account for roughly 1.9% of the sample.

Sample: memory CD4+ T cells from blood. The sequence links TRBV10-2 to TRBJ2-6; no D gene can be assigned with confidence. The source is an adult in good health and CMV-seronegative. The CDR3 sequence is CASSDSGNSGANVLTF. The sequenced DNA: TGCGCCAGCAGTGACTCAGGAAACTCTGGGGCCAACGTCCTGACTTTC.